The 21 T cell receptor beta chains listed next were all sequenced from one sample in a study of human T cells and chemical hapten exposure. MiXCR, run by TCRdb on the RACE reads, gives a single entry per CDR3 protein. The sample carries 80,000 to 100,000 distinct CDR3 sequences, under 14% recorded once. The time point: pre-sensitization, week 0. As to treatment: therapeutic diphenylcyclopropenone sensitization with weekly scalp DPC. The sequenced sample was whole blood, obtained in connection with sensitization to the hapten diphenylcyclopropenone (DPC). All receptors come from a woman aged 60-75 years with alopecia areata. Some clones in this sample may be carry-over from other donors' samples.

This clonotype was observed at least ten times. The rearrangement uses TRBV20-1 and TRBJ2-2; the D gene is possibly TRBD1 (7 bases). The CDR3 spans 15 residues. Germline V gene data show CDR1 as DFQATT and CDR2 as SNEGSKA (reference sequence). Deletions cut 2 bases from V and 5 bases from J, with 15 bases between. The CDR3 DNA reads TGCAGTGCTAGATCTCCAGGGGGGCAGACCGGGGAGCTGTTTTTT. Its protein product is CSARSPGGQTGELFF.

The V call is TRBV19, the J call TRBJ1-4; 7 bases agree with TRBD1. V lost 5 bases to trimming and J lost 3 bases; unmatched junction nucleotides: 0. This CDR3 is built from 13 residues. CDR1 and CDR2 (germline): LNHDA, SQIVND (reference sequence). For the CDR3, the DNA is TGTGCCAGTAGTGGACAGGCTAATGAAAAACTGTTTTTT. This codes for CASSGQANEKLFF.

This clonotype appeared many times. The CDR3 spells CASSLPRAKGTDTQYF. As DNA, the CDR3 is TGTGCCAGCAGCCTTCCCCGGGCCAAAGGCACAGATACGCAGTATTTT. The V gene is TRBV7-9, the J gene TRBJ2-3; D is undetermined. Germline lookup yields CDR1 SEHNR and CDR2 FQNEAQ (reference sequence). Trimming removed 5 bases from V and 1 base from J, with 16 bases in between. CDR3 size: 16 residues.

J is TRBJ1-5 and V is TRBV23-1; D unclear. TRBV23-1 falls under the ORF class, with uncertain function. With 0 bases removed from V and 7 bases from J, the gap between germline ends came to 19 bases. The CDR3 sequence is 17 residues long. The CDR3 sequence: CASSQSGIGPGDQPQHF. The CDR3 DNA is TGCGCCAGCAGTCAATCGGGTATAGGGCCCGGCGACCAGCCCCAGCATTTT.

This clonotype was picked up many times. The chain couples TRBV7-2 to TRBJ2-1, with a tentative D call TRBD2 (5 bases). The CDR3 consists of 17 residues. V lost 1 base and J lost 6, with 19 bases in between. Per germline, CDR1 SGHTA and CDR2 FQGNSA. For the CDR3, the DNA is TGTGCCAGCAGCTTAGAATCTTCGGGTCTTGCGGGCAATGAGCAGTTCTTC. This codes for CASSLESSGLAGNEQFF. The full variable domain, with the rest looked up from reference TRBV7-2 and TRBJ2-1, is GAGVSQSPSNKVTEKGKDVELRCDPISGHTALYWYRQSLGQGLEFLIYFQGNSAPDKSGLPSDRFSAERTGGSVSTLTIQRTQQEDSAVYLCASSLESSGLAGNEQFFGPGTRLTVL.

This clonotype appeared many times. The J gene is TRBJ1-2, the V gene TRBV6-4; possible D gene TRBD1, 6 bases. The CDR3 loop spans 13 amino acids. V was clipped by 6 bases and J by 3 bases, with 11 bases between them. Per the germline V gene, CDR1 is MRHNA and CDR2 is SNTAGT. The DNA for the CDR3 is TGTGCCAGCAGAACCAGGGGACACTATGGCTACACCTTC. It codes for CASRTRGHYGYTF.

This clonotype was seen ten or more times. This chain connects TRBV12-3 or TRBV12-4 to TRBJ1-6; D possibly corresponds to TRBD1 (6 bases). The V end was cut by 7 bases, the J end by 8 bases, with 18 bases between. CDR3 length equals 15 residues. The CDR3 DNA reads as TGTGCCAGCAATTGGGGGGGGGCTCAGGATTCACCCCTCCACTTT. It is translated as CASNWGGAQDSPLHF.

The rearrangement links TRBV29-1 to TRBJ1-6; D is perhaps TRBD1 (5 bases). CDR1 and CDR2 from the germline V gene are SQVTM and ANQGSEA. V lost 4 bases and J 4 bases, leaving 11 bases between the germline ends. The CDR3 is 14 amino acids. The CDR3 sequence: CSVVIGDYNSPLHF. CDR3 coding DNA: TGCAGCGTTGTCATAGGGGATTATAATTCACCCCTCCACTTT.

The V call is TRBV30, the J call TRBJ1-2, with D uncertain. V was clipped by 2 bases and J by 4 bases, with 8 bases between them. This CDR3 contains 12 residues. Per germline, CDR1 GTSNPN and CDR2 SVGIG (reference sequence). Here the CDR3 DNA reads TGTGCCTGGAGTTCGCGGCCCTATGGCTACACCTTC. Protein: CAWSSRPYGYTF.

This clonotype occurred many times. The chain couples TRBV6-6 to TRBJ2-7; the D is unclear. V dropped 0 bases and J dropped 3 bases, with 6 bases sitting between them. CDR1 is MNHNY and CDR2 is SVGAGI in the germline V gene (reference sequence). The CDR3 has 13 residues. CDR3 sequence (DNA): TGTGCCAGCAGTTACTCGCAAAACTACGAGCAGTACTTC. Amino acids: CASSYSQNYEQYF.

This chain joins TRBV20-1 and TRBJ2-1; possibly TRBD1 for D (6 bases). Germline V gene sequence: CDR1 DFQATT, CDR2 SNEGSKA (reference sequence). The CDR3 spans 14 residues. The ends were cut back, 3 bases at V and 10 bases at J, with 19 bases in the middle. The CDR3 DNA is TGCAGTGCTAGCAAGGGACACCACCGGGTAGAGCAGTTCTTC. Protein product: CSASKGHHRVEQFF.

This clonotype was observed at least ten times. This chain uses TRBV3-1 with TRBJ2-3, with TRBD2 matching 7 bases. Losses at the gene ends were 2 bases for V and 1 base for J; bases not matched to a gene: 6. This CDR3 has 16 residues. Germline values: CDR1 LGHDT, CDR2 YNNKEL (reference sequence). The CDR3 sequence: CASSQPGLGGTDTQYF. DNA of the CDR3: TGTGCCAGCAGCCAACCAGGACTAGGCGGCACAGATACGCAGTATTTT.

This clonotype was observed many times. The chain carries TRBV6-6 and TRBJ1-1; D not resolved. The CDR3 totals 16 residues. Germline V gives CDR1 MNHNY, CDR2 SVGAGI (reference sequence). V was shortened by 2 bases and J by 1 base, with 14 bases between the two germline ends. Here the CDR3 DNA reads TGTGCCAGCAGTTACGGGTCCCTGATGTGGAACACTGAAGCTTTCTTT. This gives the protein CASSYGSLMWNTEAFF.

The V and J genes are TRBV6-5 and TRBJ2-7, with TRBD1 matching over 8 bases. V lost 2 bases, J lost 6 bases, and 9 bases stayed unmatched. CDR1 and CDR2 from the germline V gene are MNHEY and SVGAGI. The CDR3 runs to 15 residues. CDR3 in amino acids: CASSYTGQGWSEQYF. CDR3 coding DNA: TGTGCCAGCAGTTACACTGGACAGGGATGGAGCGAGCAGTACTTC.

This clonotype was recorded many times. The genes are TRBV20-1 and TRBJ1-5; 7 bases are a match to TRBD1. The V and J ends lost 3 bases and 6 bases, in that order; junction bases with no gene match: 8. The CDR3 length is 14 residues. Per germline, CDR1 DFQATT and CDR2 SNEGSKA (reference sequence). The CDR3 DNA sequence: TGCAGTGCTAGGCGGCAGGGGGGCACTCAGCCCCAGCATTTT. As protein: CSARRQGGTQPQHF.

The chain carries TRBV12-3 or TRBV12-4 and TRBJ1-1, with D possibly matching TRBD1 (6 bases). The CDR3 covers 14 residues. The V end was cut by 6 bases, the J end by 6 bases, with 17 bases between. CDR3 sequence reads: CASSLGQIVAEAFF. The CDR3 DNA follows: TGTGCCAGCAGCCTCGGACAGATTGTGGCTGAAGCTTTCTTT.

The sample holds many counts of this clonotype. The chain is built from TRBV24-1 and TRBJ2-1; the D is unclear. Germline CDR1 KGHDR, CDR2 SFDVKD. This CDR3 has 11 amino acids. With 6 bases removed from V and 7 bases from J, the gap between germline ends came to 6 bases. The CDR3 nucleotides are TGTGCCACCAGTAGTTGGAATGAGCAGTTCTTC. It yields the protein CATSSWNEQFF.

The V gene is TRBV20-1, the J gene TRBJ2-5, with TRBD2 identical over 8 bases. Germline CDR1 and CDR2: DFQATT and SNEGSKA (reference sequence). J gave up 5 bases and V 6 bases, and 11 bases lay outside the gene matches. This CDR3 spans 14 amino acids. CDR3 nucleotide sequence: TGCAGTGCCTTCGGGACTAGTGGGTTGGAGACCCAGTACTTC. It yields the protein CSAFGTSGLETQYF.

The V call is TRBV6-1, the J call TRBJ1-1; D might be TRBD1 (6 bases). V was trimmed by 8 bases and J by 1 base, leaving 11 bases between them. This CDR3 spans 13 amino acids. The germline V gene has CDR1 MNHNS and CDR2 SASEGT. The CDR3 loop reads CASQTGANTEAFF. The CDR3 DNA sequence: TGTGCCAGCCAGACAGGCGCGAACACTGAAGCTTTCTTT.

This clonotype was seen ten or more times. The genes are TRBV20-1 and TRBJ2-2; 7 bases are shared with TRBD1. Germline loops: CDR1 DFQATT, CDR2 SNEGSKA (reference sequence). The V gene end was trimmed by 4 bases and the J gene end by 1 base; junction bases not matched to a gene: 6. The CDR3 length is 15 residues. CDR3 sequence: CSAIDRAGNTGELFF. The CDR3, as DNA: TGCAGTGCTATCGACAGGGCGGGGAACACCGGGGAGCTGTTTTTT.

This clonotype occurred many times. The gene calls are TRBV10-3 and TRBJ2-3, with 9 bases that match TRBD1. V lost 2 bases and J lost 1; bases outside the gene matches: 7. The CDR3 runs to 17 residues. Looked up from germline, CDR1 is ENHRY and CDR2 is SYGVKD. DNA for the CDR3: TGTGCCATCAGTGAGATGGGACAGGGATGGGGCACAGATACGCAGTATTTT. Translated, it gives CAISEMGQGWGTDTQYF.